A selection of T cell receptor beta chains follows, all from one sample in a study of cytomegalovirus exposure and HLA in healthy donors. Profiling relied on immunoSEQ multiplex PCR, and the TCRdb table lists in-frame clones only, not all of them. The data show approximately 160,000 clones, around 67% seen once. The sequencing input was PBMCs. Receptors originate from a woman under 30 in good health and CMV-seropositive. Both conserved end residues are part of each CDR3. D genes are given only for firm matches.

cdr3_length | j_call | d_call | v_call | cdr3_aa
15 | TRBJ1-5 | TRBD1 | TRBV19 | CASRIGQGSNQPQHF
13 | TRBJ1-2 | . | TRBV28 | CASSPGGTYGYTF
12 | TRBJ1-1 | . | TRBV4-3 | CASSQVAGEAFF
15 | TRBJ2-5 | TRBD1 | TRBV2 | CASRRTGIFLETQYF
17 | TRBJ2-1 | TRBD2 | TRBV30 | CAWSAGLAGGVLNEQFF
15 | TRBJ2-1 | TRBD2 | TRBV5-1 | CASSPTSGNYNEQFF
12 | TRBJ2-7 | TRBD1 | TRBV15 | CATSDRDHEQYF
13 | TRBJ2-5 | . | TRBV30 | CAWSRIGIETQYF
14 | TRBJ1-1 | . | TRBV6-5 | CASRPPSGNTEAFF
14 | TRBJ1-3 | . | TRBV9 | CASSPNSGGNTIYF
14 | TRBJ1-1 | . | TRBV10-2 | CASSEGTRSFEAFF
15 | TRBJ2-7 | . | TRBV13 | CASSPNGGGLYEQYF
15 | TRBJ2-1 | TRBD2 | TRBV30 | CAWSVFGRSYNEQFF
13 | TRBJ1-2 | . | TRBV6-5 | CASSGGPHYGYTF
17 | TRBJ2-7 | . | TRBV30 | CAWSVRVSVEIAYEQYF
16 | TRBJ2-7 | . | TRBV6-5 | CASSYSKAGASYEQYF
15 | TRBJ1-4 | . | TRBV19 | CASSIALSTNEKLFF
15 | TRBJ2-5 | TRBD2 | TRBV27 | CASSTMGTSYETQYF
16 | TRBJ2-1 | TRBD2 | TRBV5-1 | CASSVGSGTSQNEQFF
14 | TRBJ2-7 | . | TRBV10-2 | CASSERGPGSEQYF
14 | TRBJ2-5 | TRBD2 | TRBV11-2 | CASSLEAGGETQYF
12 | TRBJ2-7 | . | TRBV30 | CAWRDKSYEQYF
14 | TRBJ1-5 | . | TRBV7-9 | CASSFKGNGQPQHF
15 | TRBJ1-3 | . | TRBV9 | CASSAHLGSGNTIYF
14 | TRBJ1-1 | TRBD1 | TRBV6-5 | CASSTYRGSTEAFF
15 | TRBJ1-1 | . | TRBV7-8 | CASSSPITGNTEAFF
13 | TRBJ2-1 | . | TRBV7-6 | CASSFTGYNEQFF
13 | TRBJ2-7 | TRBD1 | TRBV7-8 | CASGRDRSYEQYF
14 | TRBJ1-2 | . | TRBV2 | CASRRLIANYGYTF
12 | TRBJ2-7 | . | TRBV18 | CASSPIRTEQYF
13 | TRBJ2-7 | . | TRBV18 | CASSPEAGYEQYF
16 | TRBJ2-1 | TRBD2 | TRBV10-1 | CASSKASGPRRGEQFF
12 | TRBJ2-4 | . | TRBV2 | CASSGTGIDQYF
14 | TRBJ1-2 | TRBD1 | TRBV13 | CASSLGQGATAYTF
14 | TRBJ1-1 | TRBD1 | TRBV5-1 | CASRFQQGRPEAFF
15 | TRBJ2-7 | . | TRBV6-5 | CASSYSSSGAYEQYF
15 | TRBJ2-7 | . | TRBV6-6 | CASSYGSPRGYEQYF
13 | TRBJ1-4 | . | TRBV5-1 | CASSFGGGEKLFF
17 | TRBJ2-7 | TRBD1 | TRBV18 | CASSPPRQGQGDYEQYF
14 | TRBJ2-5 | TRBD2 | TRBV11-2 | CASSPGTSTETQYF
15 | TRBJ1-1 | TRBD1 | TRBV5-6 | CASSLGQGARTEAFF
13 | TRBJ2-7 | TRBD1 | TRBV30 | CAWSSGGVREQYF
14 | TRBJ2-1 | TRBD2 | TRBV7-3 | CASSWGTSGNEQFF
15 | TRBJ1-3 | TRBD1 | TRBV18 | CASSPQGADGNTIYF
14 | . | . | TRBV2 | CASSGLDLSYEQYF
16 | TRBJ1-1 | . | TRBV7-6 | CASSLPEMVASTEAFF
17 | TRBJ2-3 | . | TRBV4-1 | CASSQARQRSSTDTQYF
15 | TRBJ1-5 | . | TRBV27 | CASRATRQANQPQHF
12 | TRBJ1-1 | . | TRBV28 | CASSLSRTEAFF
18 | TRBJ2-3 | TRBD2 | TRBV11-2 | CASIKRLAGETSTDTQYF
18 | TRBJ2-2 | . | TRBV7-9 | CASSLKVRLAANTGELFF
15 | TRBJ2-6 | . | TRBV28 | CASSVHYSGANVLTF
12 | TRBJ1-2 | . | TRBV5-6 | CASSYHLGGYTF